What follows are 25 T cell receptor beta chains derived from one specimen sequenced in a study of human versus mouse CDR3 diversity and MHC coevolution (dated by TCRdb to 2016 to 2017). Libraries were constructed by the immunoSEQ multiplex PCR assay. The table was pulled from immuneACCESS by TCRdb, which kept in-frame rearrangements only. Such tables lose some clones; where checked, under half of the loss comes from unresolved V genes, and the rest has no known cause. In this sample the table shows roughly 80,000 clones, around 90% of which occur a single time. Less than 0.16% of the sample goes to the ten largest clones. The specimen sequenced was naive CD4+ T cells from blood. The cell subset or site label for this specimen denotes: CD45RO-negative CD62L-positive naive CD4 T cells. All receptors derive from a person aged 30 to 69 in good health.

Written as DNA, the CDR3 is TGTGCCAGCAGCTTGGCTCGGGGGGGGACAGATACGCAGTATTTT. It yields the protein CASSLARGGTDTQYF. V usage is TRBV5-4 and J usage is TRBJ2-3, with TRBD2 matching 8 bases. Germline CDR1 reads SGHNT; CDR2 reads YYREEE (reference sequence). CDR3 size: 15 residues. Losses at the gene ends were 0 bases for V and 3 bases for J; bases not matched to a gene: 3.

J is TRBJ2-1 and V is TRBV5-1; maybe TRBD1 (5 bases). Per the germline V gene, CDR1 is SGHRS and CDR2 is YFSETQ. Trimming removed 4 bases at V and 5 bases at J, with 22 bases between. This CDR3 region has 17 residues. The CDR3 nucleotides read TGCGCCAGCAGCAAACCCGAAACAGGTTCGCGAAACAATGAGCAGTTCTTC. Encoded protein: CASSKPETGSRNNEQFF.

The V and J genes are TRBV10-3 and TRBJ2-1, with a possible D match to TRBD2 (6 bases). Germline CDR1 reads ENHRY; CDR2 reads SYGVKD. The ends were cut back, 6 bases at V and 3 bases at J, with 12 bases in the middle. The CDR3 is 14 residues long. CDR3 in amino acids: CAIRATDYYNEQFF. The CDR3, as DNA: TGTGCCATCAGAGCTACGGACTACTACAATGAGCAGTTCTTC.

This chain joins TRBV18 and TRBJ2-3; D is undetermined. V dropped 1 base and J dropped 0 bases, with 8 bases sitting between them. The CDR3 spans 15 residues. CDR1 and CDR2 from the germline V gene are KGHSH and LQKENI. CDR3 DNA sequence: TGTGCCAGCTCACCACTTGAAACTAGCACAGATACGCAGTATTTT. It codes for CASSPLETSTDTQYF. Full variable domain (remainder filled in from reference TRBV18 and TRBJ2-3): NAGVMQNPRHLVRRRGQEARLRCSPMKGHSHVYWYRQLPEEGLKFMVYLQKENIIDESGMPKERFSAEFPKEGPSILRIQQVVRGDSAAYFCASSPLETSTDTQYFGPGTRLTVL.

This rearrangement joins TRBV7-2 to TRBJ2-7, with TRBD2 identical over 7 bases. The CDR3 is 15 amino acids. CDR1 SGHTA and CDR2 FQGNSA come from the germline V gene. Trimming took 5 bases from V and 2 from J; bases not matched to a gene: 9. CDR3 DNA sequence: TGTGCCAGCAGCCCAAACTGGGCGGGAGCCTACGAGCAGTACTTC. This encodes CASSPNWAGAYEQYF.

The chain joins TRBV6-1 to TRBJ2-1; 7 bases line up with TRBD2. The germline V gene has CDR1 MNHNS and CDR2 SASEGT. The CDR3 has 15 amino acids. The ends lost 0 bases at V and 5 bases at J; junction bases unmatched: 4. This CDR3 reads CASSEASSGNNEQFF. CDR3 DNA: TGTGCCAGCAGTGAAGCGTCTAGCGGTAACAATGAGCAGTTCTTC.

This clone was detected a few times. The chain combines TRBV19 with TRBJ1-5; 9 nucleotides line up with TRBD1. The length of the CDR3 is 15 residues. The germline V gene has CDR1 LNHDA and CDR2 SQIVND (reference sequence). V was pared by 5 bases and J by 0 bases, with 2 bases of the junction left unmatched. In DNA form, the CDR3 reads TGTGCCAGTAGTCCGGACAGGGGTAGCAATCAGCCCCAGCATTTT. Amino acid sequence: CASSPDRGSNQPQHF. Full variable domain (missing parts from reference TRBV19 and TRBJ1-5): DGGITQSPKYLFRKEGQNVTLSCEQNLNHDAMYWYRQDPGQGLRLIYYSQIVNDFQKGDIAEGYSVSREKKESFPLTVTSAQKNPTAFYLCASSPDRGSNQPQHFGDGTRLSIL.

The chain links TRBV5-1 to TRBJ1-6; the D is unclear. This CDR3 has 13 amino acids. The germline V gene has CDR1 SGHRS and CDR2 YFSETQ. V lost 4 bases and J lost 7, with 9 bases in between. This CDR3 reads CASSVTENSPLHF. The DNA of the CDR3 is TGCGCCAGCAGCGTCACAGAAAATTCACCCCTCCACTTT.

The V gene is TRBV19, the J gene TRBJ2-5; maybe TRBD1 (6 bases). Germline lookup yields CDR1 LNHDA and CDR2 SQIVND (reference sequence). V lost 1 base to trimming and J lost 1 base, with 13 bases between them. The CDR3 is 16 residues long. The CDR3 DNA sequence: TGTGCCAGTAGTATAGTTGGGACAAGCTCCCAAGAGACCCAGTACTTC. Translation: CASSIVGTSSQETQYF. The variable domain in full, completed from reference TRBV19 and TRBJ2-5, reads DGGITQSPKYLFRKEGQNVTLSCEQNLNHDAMYWYRQDPGQGLRLIYYSQIVNDFQKGDIAEGYSVSREKKESFPLTVTSAQKNPTAFYLCASSIVGTSSQETQYFGPGTRLLVL.

This chain connects TRBV6-1 to TRBJ2-2, with a possible D match to TRBD1 (5 bases). V shed 2 bases and J shed 6 bases, with 10 bases lying between them. Germline CDR1 reads MNHNS; CDR2 reads SASEGT. CDR3 size: 14 residues. The CDR3 nucleotides are TGTGCCAGCAGTGAATTAGGGGATCCCGGGGAGCTGTTTTTT. Translated: CASSELGDPGELFF.

The rearrangement links TRBV19 to TRBJ2-3; D ambiguous. The CDR3 spans 13 residues. The V gene's germline CDR1 is LNHDA and CDR2 SQIVND (reference sequence). The V and J ends lost 1 base and 4 bases respectively, with 6 bases between them. The CDR3 reads CASSIAGSDTQYF. In DNA form, the CDR3 reads TGTGCCAGTAGTATAGCAGGATCAGATACGCAGTATTTT. Complete variable domain (other parts from reference TRBV19 and TRBJ2-3): DGGITQSPKYLFRKEGQNVTLSCEQNLNHDAMYWYRQDPGQGLRLIYYSQIVNDFQKGDIAEGYSVSREKKESFPLTVTSAQKNPTAFYLCASSIAGSDTQYFGPGTRLTVL.

The V gene is TRBV7-9, the J gene TRBJ2-1, with 9 bases that match TRBD2. V dropped 0 bases and J dropped 6; count of bases not matched to a gene: 9. The length of the CDR3 is 17 residues. Germline assignment: CDR1 SEHNR and CDR2 FQNEAQ (reference sequence). The CDR3 reads CASSLARGTSRTNEQFF. The CDR3 DNA reads as TGTGCCAGCAGCTTAGCGCGGGGGACTAGCAGGACCAATGAGCAGTTCTTC.

This clone was recorded only once. The J gene is TRBJ2-3, the V gene TRBV29-1; 9 bases agree with TRBD1. Germline CDR1 and CDR2: SQVTM and ANQGSEA. Trimming removed 4 bases from V and 6 bases from J; junction bases left unmatched: 14. CDR3 length equals 16 residues. The CDR3 DNA sequence: TGCAGCGTTGCATCACCCGGGACAGGGCTTGGGGATACGCAGTATTTT. This codes for CSVASPGTGLGDTQYF.

This clone was detected only once. The V and J genes are TRBV25-1 and TRBJ1-4; weak D call: TRBD1 (5 bases). The CDR3 consists of 12 residues. The V gene's germline CDR1 is MGHDK and CDR2 SYGVNS. With 2 bases removed from V and 7 bases from J, the gap between germline ends came to 5 bases. Here the CDR3 DNA reads TGTGCCAGCAGTGAAAGGGGTGAAAAACTGTTTTTT. Translation: CASSERGEKLFF.

This clone was seen only once. The chain couples TRBV5-1 to TRBJ2-2; tentative D call: TRBD1 (7 bases). CDR3 length: 14 residues. V was cut by 4 bases and J by 3 bases, with 10 bases left in between. Germline V lookup: CDR1 SGHRS, CDR2 YFSETQ. DNA for the CDR3: TGCGCCAGCAGCGGGGGGACAGACACCGGGGAGCTGTTTTTT. As protein: CASSGGTDTGELFF.

The chain links TRBV5-6 to TRBJ1-2; D unresolved. The CDR3 runs 14 residues. Trimming removed 0 bases at V and 4 bases at J, with 10 bases between. Per germline, CDR1 SGHDT and CDR2 YYEEEE. The CDR3 is CASSLGSGFYGYTF. The CDR3 nucleotides read TGTGCCAGCAGCTTGGGGTCAGGATTCTATGGCTACACCTTC.

This chain joins TRBV21-1 and TRBJ2-1; the table names TRBD1, a call not compared with the DNA. TRBV21-1 is an annotated pseudogene. The CDR3 is 16 residues long. CDR3 nucleotide sequence: TGTGCCAGCAGCACACCCGGGACAGGCTCCTACAATGAGCAGTTCTTC. This sequence encodes CASSTPGTGSYNEQFF.

The chain uses TRBV9 and TRBJ1-2; maybe TRBD1 (5 bases). Germline V gives CDR1 SGDLS, CDR2 YYNGEE. The V and J ends lost 4 bases and 8 bases respectively, with 21 bases between them. This CDR3 has 15 residues. This CDR3 reads CASSPDPTVTGGYTF. The DNA of the CDR3 is TGTGCCAGCAGCCCTGACCCGACAGTAACCGGAGGCTACACCTTC. Drawing the rest from reference TRBV9 and TRBJ1-2, the complete variable domain is DSGVTQTPKHLITATGQRVTLRCSPRSGDLSVYWYQQSLDQGLQFLIQYYNGEERAKGNILERFSAQQFPDLHSELNLSSLELGDSALYFCASSPDPTVTGGYTFGSGTRLTVV.

The genes are TRBV7-2 and TRBJ1-5, with 7 bases matching TRBD1. V trimming: 0 bases; J trimming: 4 bases; junction bases outside the gene matches: 3. This CDR3 has 15 residues. Per germline, CDR1 SGHTA and CDR2 FQGNSA. The CDR3 loop is CASSLAQGINQPQHF. In nucleotides, the CDR3 is TGTGCCAGCAGCTTAGCACAGGGGATTAATCAGCCCCAGCATTTT.

The V call is TRBV4-1, the J call TRBJ2-3; D is unresolved. V dropped 0 bases and J dropped 9 bases, with 10 bases sitting between them. Germline values: CDR1 MGHRA, CDR2 YSYEKL. This CDR3 contains 13 residues. Here the CDR3 reads CASSQEPEWTQYF. The CDR3, as DNA: TGCGCCAGCAGCCAAGAACCGGAGTGGACGCAGTATTTT.

Details on this clone: An end of the junction does not agree with germline; a read error may underlie this. This rearrangement joins TRBV28 to TRBJ1-2; a possible D gene is TRBD1 (6 bases). CDR1 MDHEN and CDR2 SYDVKM come from the germline V gene. The CDR3 sequence is 12 residues long. The DNA for the CDR3 is TGTGCCAGCAGCTCTGGACAGTCAAAATCTCTCTTC. Amino acids: CASSSGQSKSLF.

The chain links TRBV6-1 to TRBJ2-5; weak D call: TRBD1 (6 bases). Per the germline V gene, CDR1 is MNHNS and CDR2 is SASEGT. The V end lost 3 bases, the J end lost 1 base, and 9 bases lay between the germline ends. The CDR3 runs 14 residues. CDR3 bases: TGTGCCAGCAGTGATGGACAGACCCAAGAGACCCAGTACTTC. Translating it yields CASSDGQTQETQYF.

The chain recombines TRBV5-1 with TRBJ2-7; D gene unclear. Trimming cost V 0 bases and J 6 bases, with 13 bases left between them. The length of the CDR3 is 14 residues. CDR1 is SGHRS and CDR2 is YFSETQ in the germline V gene. The CDR3 is CASSLGAKTGEQYF. The CDR3 nucleotides are TGCGCCAGCAGCTTGGGTGCAAAGACGGGCGAGCAGTACTTC.

The V gene is TRBV6-6, the J gene TRBJ1-1; D perhaps matches TRBD1 (5 bases). CDR1 and CDR2 from the germline V gene are MNHNY and SVGAGI (reference sequence). The V gene lost 2 bases and the J gene lost 7 bases, with 11 bases spanning the gap. This CDR3 is 13 amino acids long. CDR3 coding DNA: TGTGCCAGCAGTTACGGCAGGGATGTTGAAGCTTTCTTT. Encoded protein: CASSYGRDVEAFF.

This chain connects TRBV30 to TRBJ1-5; tentatively, D is TRBD1 (5 bases). Germline assignment: CDR1 GTSNPN and CDR2 SVGIG (reference sequence). The CDR3 runs to 15 residues. Deletions cut 2 bases from V and 3 bases from J, with 14 bases between. For the CDR3, the DNA is TGTGCCTGGAGTACAGCAGGGTTTAACAATCAGCCCCAGCATTTT. Translation gives CAWSTAGFNNQPQHF.